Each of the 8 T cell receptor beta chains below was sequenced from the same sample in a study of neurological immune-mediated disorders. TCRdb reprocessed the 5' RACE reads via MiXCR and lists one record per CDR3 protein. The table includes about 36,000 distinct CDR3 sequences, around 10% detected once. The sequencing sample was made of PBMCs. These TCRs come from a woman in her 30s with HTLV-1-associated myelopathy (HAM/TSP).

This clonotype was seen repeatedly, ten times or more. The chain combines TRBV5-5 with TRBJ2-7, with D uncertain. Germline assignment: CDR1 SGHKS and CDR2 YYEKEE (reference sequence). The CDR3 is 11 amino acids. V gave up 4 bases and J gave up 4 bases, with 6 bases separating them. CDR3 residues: CASSNTYEQYF. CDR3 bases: TGTGCCAGCAGCAACACGTACGAGCAGTACTTC.

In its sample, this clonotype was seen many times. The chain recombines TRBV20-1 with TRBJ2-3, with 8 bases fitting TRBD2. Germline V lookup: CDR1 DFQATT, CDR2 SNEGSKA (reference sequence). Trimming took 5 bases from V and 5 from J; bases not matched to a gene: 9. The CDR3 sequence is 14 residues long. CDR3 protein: CSAPYGGAEDTQYF. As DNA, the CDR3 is TGCAGTGCTCCTTACGGGGGGGCTGAAGATACGCAGTATTTT.

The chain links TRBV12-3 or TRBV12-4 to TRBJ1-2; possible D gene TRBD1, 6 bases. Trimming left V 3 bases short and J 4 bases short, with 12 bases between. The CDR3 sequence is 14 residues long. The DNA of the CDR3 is TGTGCCAGCAGTTTGTCAGGGGAAGTCTATGGCTACACCTTC. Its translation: CASSLSGEVYGYTF.

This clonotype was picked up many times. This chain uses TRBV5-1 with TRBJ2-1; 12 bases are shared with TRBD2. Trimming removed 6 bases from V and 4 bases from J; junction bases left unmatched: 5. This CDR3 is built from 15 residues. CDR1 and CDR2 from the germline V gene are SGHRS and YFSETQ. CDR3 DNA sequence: TGCGCCAGCACCAAGGGACTAGCGGGTTACAATGAGCAGTTCTTC. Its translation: CASTKGLAGYNEQFF.

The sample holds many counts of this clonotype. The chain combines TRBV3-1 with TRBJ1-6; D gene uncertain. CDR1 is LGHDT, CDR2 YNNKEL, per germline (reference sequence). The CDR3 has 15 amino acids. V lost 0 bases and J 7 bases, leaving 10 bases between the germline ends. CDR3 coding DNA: TGTGCCAGCAGCCAAGAGTCGGCGGAGAATTCACCCCTCCACTTT. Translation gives CASSQESAENSPLHF. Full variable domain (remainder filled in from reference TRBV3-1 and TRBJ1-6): DTAVSQTPKYLVTQMGNDKSIKCEQNLGHDTMYWYKQDSKKFLKIMFSYNNKELIINETVPNRFSPKSPDKAHLNLHINSLELGDSAVYFCASSQESAENSPLHFGNGTRLTVT.

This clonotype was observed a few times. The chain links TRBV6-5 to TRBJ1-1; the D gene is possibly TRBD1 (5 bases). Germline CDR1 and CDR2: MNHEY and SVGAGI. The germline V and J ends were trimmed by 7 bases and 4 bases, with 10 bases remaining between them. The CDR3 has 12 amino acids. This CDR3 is CASKTGTTEAFF. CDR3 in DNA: TGTGCCAGCAAAACGGGGACCACTGAAGCTTTCTTT.

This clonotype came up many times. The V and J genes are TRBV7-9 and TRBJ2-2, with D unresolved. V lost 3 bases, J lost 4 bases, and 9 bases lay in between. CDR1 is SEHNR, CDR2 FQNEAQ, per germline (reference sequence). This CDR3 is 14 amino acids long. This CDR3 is CASSFGVSTGELFF. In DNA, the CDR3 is TGTGCCAGCAGCTTTGGGGTGTCCACCGGGGAGCTGTTTTTT.

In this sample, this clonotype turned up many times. CDR3 DNA: TGCGCCAGCAGCTTGGTGGGCAGGGTCCGACGGTTTCGGACTGAAGCTTTCTTT. Translating it yields CASSLVGRVRRFRTEAFF. The chain carries TRBV5-1 and TRBJ1-1, with a possible D match to TRBD1 (5 bases). Germline CDR1 reads SGHRS; CDR2 reads YFSETQ. V lost 0 bases, J lost 5 bases, and 23 bases lay in between. CDR3 size: 18 residues.